The T cell receptor beta chain described here comes from a study of STAT5B mutations in CD4+ large granular lymphocyte leukemia. The CDR3 is 13 residues long. Germline V gene sequence: CDR1 SEHNR, CDR2 FQNEAQ (reference sequence). V was pared by 5 bases and J by 1 base, with 6 bases between. A word on this clone: Its target is unknown.

The study, taken as a whole, reports: 8/27 top patient clones versus 2/35 control clones were TRBV06-family. No patients shared main leukemic clonotypes, though roughly 25% appeared at low frequency elsewhere.

Only in-frame clones appear in the TCRdb table, and some are missing; sequencing was by immunoSEQ multiplex PCR. The sample contains around 24,000 clones, roughly 69% of which appear only once. This receptor was obtained from a human donor in good health. Sequencing was done on a sample of CD4+ T cells from blood buffy coats. This chain connects TRBV7-9 to TRBJ1-5, with unresolved D. This chain's CDR3 is CASSHESNQPQHF. The CDR3 DNA follows: TGTGCCAGCAGCCATGAAAGCAATCAGCCCCAGCATTTT.